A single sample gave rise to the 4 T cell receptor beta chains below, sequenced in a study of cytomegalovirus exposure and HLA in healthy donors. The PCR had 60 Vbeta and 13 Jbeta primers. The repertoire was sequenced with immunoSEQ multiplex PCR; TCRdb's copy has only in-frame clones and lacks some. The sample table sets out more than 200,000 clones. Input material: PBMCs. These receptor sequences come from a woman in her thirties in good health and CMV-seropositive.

CDR3 sequence: CASSQGMRNTEAFF. The CDR3 nucleotides read TGTGCCAGCAGCCAGGGGATGAGGAACACTGAAGCTTTCTTT. The genes are TRBV7-6 and TRBJ1-1; perhaps TRBD1 as D (6 bases). V dropped 5 bases and J dropped 1 base, with 11 bases sitting between them. The germline CDR1 and CDR2 sequences are SGHVS and FNYEAQ. The CDR3 length is 14 residues.

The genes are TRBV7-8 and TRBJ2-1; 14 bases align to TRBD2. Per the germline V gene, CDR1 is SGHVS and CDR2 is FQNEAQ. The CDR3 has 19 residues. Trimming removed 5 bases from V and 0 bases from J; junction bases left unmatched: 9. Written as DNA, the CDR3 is TGTGCCAGCAGCCCCGGACTAGCGGGGGGCCGAAGCTCCTACAATGAGCAGTTCTTC. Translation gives CASSPGLAGGRSSYNEQFF.

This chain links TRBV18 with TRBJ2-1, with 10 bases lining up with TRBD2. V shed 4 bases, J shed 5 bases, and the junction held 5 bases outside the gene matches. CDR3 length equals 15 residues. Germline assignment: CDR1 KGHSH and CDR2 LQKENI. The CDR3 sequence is CASSRGLADNNEQFF. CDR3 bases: TGTGCCAGCTCACGCGGACTAGCGGACAACAATGAGCAGTTCTTC. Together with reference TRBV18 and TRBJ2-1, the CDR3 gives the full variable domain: NAGVMQNPRHLVRRRGQEARLRCSPMKGHSHVYWYRQLPEEGLKFMVYLQKENIIDESGMPKERFSAEFPKEGPSILRIQQVVRGDSAAYFCASSRGLADNNEQFFGPGTRLTVL.

Here the CDR3 DNA reads TGTGCCAGCAGCCGCCTCCCCGGGGAGCAGTTCTTC. It encodes CASSRLPGEQFF. V and J are TRBV5-4 and TRBJ2-1; D gene unclear. The germline gives CDR1 SGHNT, CDR2 YYREEE (reference sequence). V was pared by 4 bases and J by 10 bases, with 12 bases between. The CDR3 loop spans 12 amino acids. The variable domain in full, completed from reference TRBV5-4 and TRBJ2-1, reads ETGVTQSPTHLIKTRGQQVTLRCSSQSGHNTVSWYQQALGQGPQFIFQYYREEENGRGNFPPRFSGLQFPNYSSELNVNALELDDSALYLCASSRLPGEQFFGPGTRLTVL.